Reported below is one T cell receptor (beta chain). Antigen specificity is unknown. V lost 4 bases, J lost 1 base, and 16 bases lay in between. The length of the CDR3 is 16 residues. Looked up from germline, CDR1 is PRHDT and CDR2 is FYEKMQ (reference sequence). This PCR relied on a set of 60 Vbeta primers and 13 Jbeta primers. Data came from immunoSEQ multiplex PCR; TCRdb stores just in-frame clones and leaves some out. The sample table includes roughly 120,000 clones. This record belongs to a study of cytomegalovirus exposure and HLA in healthy donors. Whole-study findings and limits: Some TCR beta chains (over 150 of them) were listed as cytomegalovirus-associated. Across donors, presence/absence analyses took sequencing depth to be roughly uniform.

Source material: PBMCs. The sequence was collected from a man between 18 and 35 years old in good health and CMV-seronegative. This rearrangement joins TRBV13 to TRBJ1-1; D gene uncertain. The CDR3 sequence: CASSSTRRDRNTEAFF. The DNA of the CDR3 is TGTGCCAGCAGCTCTACAAGACGGGATAGGAACACTGAAGCTTTCTTT.